This record looks at one TCR beta chain sequence and its context. What it recognizes is unknown. The data derive from a study of cytomegalovirus exposure and HLA in healthy donors. Trimming removed 2 bases from V and 3 bases from J; junction bases left unmatched: 4. The length of the CDR3 is 15 residues. Looked up from germline, CDR1 is LNHDA and CDR2 is SQIVND (reference sequence). Both 60 Vbeta primers and 13 Jbeta primers went into the PCR. The assay was immunoSEQ multiplex PCR, and TCRdb's table has in-frame clones only and misses some. This sample has more than 100,000 clones; under 80% occur once, and the top ten carry about a tenth. Study observations and caveats: There were some public TCRs occurring in many donors, but most TCR sequences were rare.

This sequence was found in a woman aged 18-30 years in good health and CMV-seropositive. The chain employs TRBV19 and TRBJ2-1, with 7 bases that match TRBD2. The sequenced sample was PBMCs. The CDR3 bases are TGTGCCAGTAGTATAAGGCGGGAGCTCTACAATGAGCAGTTCTTC. It yields the protein CASSIRRELYNEQFF.